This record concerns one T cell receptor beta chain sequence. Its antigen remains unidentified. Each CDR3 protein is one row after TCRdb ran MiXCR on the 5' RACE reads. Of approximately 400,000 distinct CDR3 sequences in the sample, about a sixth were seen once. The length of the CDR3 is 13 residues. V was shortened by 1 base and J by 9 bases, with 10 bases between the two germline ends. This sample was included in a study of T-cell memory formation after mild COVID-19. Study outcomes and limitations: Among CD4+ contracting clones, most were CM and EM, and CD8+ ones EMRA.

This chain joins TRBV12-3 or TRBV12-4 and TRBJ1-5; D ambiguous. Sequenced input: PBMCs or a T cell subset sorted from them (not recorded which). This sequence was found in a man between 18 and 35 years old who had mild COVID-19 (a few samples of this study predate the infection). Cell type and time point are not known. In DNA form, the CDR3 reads TGTGCCAGCAGTTTAGGTAACGAGCGGCCCCAGCATTTT. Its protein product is CASSLGNERPQHF.